This T cell receptor (beta chain) comes out of a study of blood T cell repertoires in COVID-19. The study drew participants aged roughly 18 to 89 years from about two dozen US areas. Participants' own reports of clinical history determined their cohort assignment. Clones were read by immunoSEQ multiplex PCR, and TCRdb kept only the in-frame ones, dropping some. This table holds about 300,000 clones, just over 85% found once. The V gene end was trimmed by 7 bases and the J gene end by 0 bases; junction bases not matched to a gene: 4. The germline V gene has CDR1 LNHDA and CDR2 SQIVND (reference sequence). The CDR3 is 15 residues long.

The source is a young woman who had recovered from COVID-19. Sequencing used PBMCs or T cells enriched from blood (not recorded which). J is TRBJ1-5 and V is TRBV19, with 9 bases fitting TRBD1. This CDR3 reads CASKGQGNSNQPQHF. The CDR3 bases are TGTGCCAGTAAGGGACAGGGTAATAGCAATCAGCCCCAGCATTTT.